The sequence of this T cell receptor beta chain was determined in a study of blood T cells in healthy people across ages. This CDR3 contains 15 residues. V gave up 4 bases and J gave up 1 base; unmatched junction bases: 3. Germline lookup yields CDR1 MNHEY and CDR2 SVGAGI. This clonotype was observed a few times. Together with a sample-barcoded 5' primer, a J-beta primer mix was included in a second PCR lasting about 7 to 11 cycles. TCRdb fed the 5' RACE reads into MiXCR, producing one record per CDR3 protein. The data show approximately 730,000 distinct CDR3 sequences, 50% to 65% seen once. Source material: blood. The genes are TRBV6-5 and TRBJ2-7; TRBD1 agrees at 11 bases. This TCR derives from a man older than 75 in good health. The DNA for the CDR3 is TGTGCCAGCAGTTTCCGGGACAGGGGGTCCTACGAGCAGTACTTC. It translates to CASSFRDRGSYEQYF.